This T cell receptor (beta chain) was sequenced for a study of T cells in Graves' hyperthyroidism and ophthalmopathy. Turning to the study itself: Peripheral blood sampling occurred at initial diagnosis, before any treatment.

If no ophthalmopathy progression occurred within 18 months, Graves' hyperthyroidism was stable. It was RNA transcripts that yielded the amplified TCR beta CDR3 regions. With the HTBI primer set, the TCR CDR3 went through a first round of RT-PCR. TCRdb recomputed calls from the multiplex PCR reads with MiXCR, one row per CDR3 protein. The sample records hundreds of thousands of distinct CDR3 sequences, 16% being singletons. Notes on this clonotype: The antigen is undetermined.

Overall study results and limits: Appearing also in blood were most of the thyroid clonotypes expanded above 0.001. Onset of ophthalmopathy came a median approximately 6.5 months after the model predicted it.

This CDR3 contains 14 residues. V lost 6 bases and J 1 base, leaving 12 bases between the germline ends. Sequencing used blood. The chain links TRBV12-3 or TRBV12-4 to TRBJ1-1; tentatively, D is TRBD1 (6 bases). The source of this sequence is a woman younger than 35 with Graves' hyperthyroidism. The CDR3 is CASSPHRENTEAFF. The CDR3 bases are TGTGCCAGCAGCCCTCACAGGGAGAACACTGAAGCTTTCTTT.